These 14 T cell receptor beta chains were all obtained from the same sample, sequenced in a study of human T cells and chemical hapten exposure. TCRdb passed the RACE reads through MiXCR, listing each CDR3 protein once. Here the sample spans over 85,000 distinct CDR3 sequences, about 9.6% being singletons. The time point was: patch test 2, 6 weeks after DPC sensitization. Noted treatment: therapeutic diphenylcyclopropenone sensitization with weekly scalp DPC. This specimen was whole blood, taken in connection with sensitization to the hapten diphenylcyclopropenone (DPC). These receptors were taken from a woman aged 40 to 50 with alopecia areata. Some clones in this sample may be carry-over from other donors' samples.

This clonotype was seen a handful of times. The chain is built from TRBV28 and TRBJ2-3; D is unresolved. Trimming stripped 6 bases from V and 1 base from J, with 14 bases between. CDR3 length: 15 residues. CDR1 is MDHEN and CDR2 is SYDVKM in the germline V gene. The CDR3 nucleotides read TGTGCCAGCAGCCCCCCGGTCCGAGGCACAGATACGCAGTATTTT. This codes for CASSPPVRGTDTQYF.

This clonotype was picked up one time. This chain links TRBV24-1 with TRBJ1-1, with TRBD1 identical over 7 bases. CDR3 length: 13 amino acids. Per the germline V gene, CDR1 is KGHDR and CDR2 is SFDVKD. The J segment lost 4 bases and the V segment lost 7 bases, leaving 5 bases of the junction unmatched. In nucleotides, the CDR3 is TGTGCCACCAGCACAGGGGCGGGCACTGAAGCTTTCTTT. Translated: CATSTGAGTEAFF.

The sample holds many counts of this clonotype. This sequence joins TRBV29-1 and TRBJ2-3; D might be TRBD1 (5 bases). The CDR3 is 13 amino acids. Trimming took 4 bases from V and 0 from J, leaving 8 bases between them. Germline V gene data show CDR1 as SQVTM and CDR2 as ANQGSEA. The DNA of the CDR3 is TGCAGCGTTGGGACACTAAGCACAGATACGCAGTATTTT. This codes for CSVGTLSTDTQYF.

In its sample, this clonotype was seen many times. The CDR3, as DNA: TGCAGCGTAGGCAAGGGTTACAATGAGCAGTTCTTC. Its protein is CSVGKGYNEQFF. The rearrangement links TRBV29-1 to TRBJ2-1; D is unclear. The V gene lost 6 bases and the J gene lost 4 bases, with 10 bases spanning the gap. In germline, CDR1 is SQVTM, CDR2 ANQGSEA. The CDR3 is 12 residues long.

This clonotype was observed many times. The chain has TRBV5-1 and TRBJ2-1; 11 nucleotides align to TRBD2. Per the germline V gene, CDR1 is SGHRS and CDR2 is YFSETQ. This CDR3 has 17 residues. Unmatched junction bases numbered 7, after V lost 5 bases and J lost 0 bases. Written as DNA, the CDR3 is TGCGCCAGCAGACGAACTAGCGGGAGTCTCTCCTACAATGAGCAGTTCTTC. Its translation is CASRRTSGSLSYNEQFF.

This clonotype was seen many times. The V and J genes are TRBV2 and TRBJ2-3, with no clear D. The V end lost 8 bases, the J end lost 5 bases, and 8 bases lay between the germline ends. The CDR3 runs to 11 residues. CDR1 SNHLY and CDR2 FYNNEI come from the germline V gene. The CDR3 DNA follows: TGTGCCAGCGGAGCCGTAGATACGCAGTATTTT. It codes for CASGAVDTQYF.

In this sample, this clonotype turned up many times. The chain employs TRBV20-1 and TRBJ2-1; D not resolved. Germline V lookup: CDR1 DFQATT, CDR2 SNEGSKA (reference sequence). Deletions cut 5 bases from V and 10 bases from J, with 15 bases between. The CDR3 is 12 residues long. CDR3 DNA sequence: TGCAGTGCTCCCCACGCCAGCTGGGAGCAGTTCTTC. Its translation: CSAPHASWEQFF.

This clonotype showed up just a few times. In DNA, the CDR3 is TGTGCCAGCAGCGGGACTAGCGGTACCTACGAGCAGTACTTC. This codes for CASSGTSGTYEQYF. V usage is TRBV6-6 and J usage is TRBJ2-7, with 11 bases that match TRBD2. The CDR3 runs to 14 residues. Germline lookup yields CDR1 MNHNY and CDR2 SVGAGI (reference sequence). V was pared by 6 bases and J by 2 bases, with 3 bases of the junction left unmatched.

The chain combines TRBV7-2 with TRBJ2-1; D is unresolved. Between the trimmed V and J ends, which lost 0 bases and 6 bases, there was a span of 9 bases. The CDR3 length is 14 residues. The germline V gene has CDR1 SGHTA and CDR2 FQGNSA. Here the CDR3 reads CASSLAPEINEQFF. Written as DNA, the CDR3 is TGTGCCAGCAGCTTAGCTCCGGAAATCAATGAGCAGTTCTTC.

V is TRBV7-9 and J is TRBJ2-2; D unclear. The V and J ends lost 0 bases and 3 bases respectively, with 17 bases between them. Germline CDR1 is SEHNR and CDR2 is FQNEAQ (reference sequence). The CDR3 loop spans 18 amino acids. In nucleotides, the CDR3 is TGTGCCAGCAGCTTAGCCGCTAGGACGGCAGAATACACCGGGGAGCTGTTTTTT. Protein sequence: CASSLAARTAEYTGELFF.

The rearrangement links TRBV29-1 to TRBJ2-5, with 8 bases lining up with TRBD1. This CDR3 region has 14 residues. V lost 7 bases to trimming and J lost 4 bases; unmatched junction nucleotides: 11. The germline V gene has CDR1 SQVTM and CDR2 ANQGSEA. The CDR3: CSASRRDRGETQYF. The CDR3 bases are TGCAGCGCTTCCCGACGCGACAGGGGAGAGACCCAGTACTTC.

This clonotype occurred a few times. The V and J genes are TRBV6-2 or TRBV6-3 and TRBJ2-7; 11 bases fit TRBD2. Germline-derived CDR1 and CDR2 are MNHEY and SVGEGT. Trimming cost V 2 bases and J 2 bases; bases outside gene matches: 5. This CDR3 is built from 16 residues. CDR3 DNA sequence: TGTGCCAGCAGTTACACGACTAGCGGGATAACCTACGAGCAGTACTTC. Translating it yields CASSYTTSGITYEQYF.

This chain uses TRBV5-6 with TRBJ2-5; 7 bases map to TRBD1. The junction had 4 bases not matched to a gene; V was cut back by 2 bases and J by 6 bases. Germline CDR1 SGHDT, CDR2 YYEEEE. The CDR3 consists of 13 residues. Here the CDR3 reads CASSFTGAQTQYF. CDR3 sequence (DNA): TGTGCCAGCAGCTTTACAGGGGCCCAGACCCAGTACTTC.

V usage is TRBV20-1 and J usage is TRBJ2-7; 9 nucleotides line up with TRBD1. This CDR3 has 15 residues. CDR1 is DFQATT, CDR2 SNEGSKA, per germline (reference sequence). After removal of 3 bases from V and 0 bases from J, the junction contained 6 bases not matched to a gene. The CDR3 sequence is CSARGQGLSSYEQYF. The CDR3 bases are TGCAGTGCTAGGGGACAGGGATTAAGCTCCTACGAGCAGTACTTC.